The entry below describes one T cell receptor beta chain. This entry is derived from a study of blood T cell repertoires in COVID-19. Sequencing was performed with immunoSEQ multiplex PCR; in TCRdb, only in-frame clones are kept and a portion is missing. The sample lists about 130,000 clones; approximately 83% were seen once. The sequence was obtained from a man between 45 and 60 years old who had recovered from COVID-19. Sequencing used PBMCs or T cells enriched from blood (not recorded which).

The CDR3 nucleotides read TGTGCCAGCAGCACAAAGACTAGCGGGGCGTCCTACGAGCAGTACTTC. Its protein product is CASSTKTSGASYEQYF. J is TRBJ2-7 and V is TRBV7-8, with 11 nucleotides matching TRBD2. This CDR3 contains 16 residues. Germline CDR1 and CDR2: SGHVS and FQNEAQ. V shed 5 bases, J shed 1 base, and the junction held 7 bases outside the gene matches.